This is a list of T cell receptor delta chains from one sample in a study of Vδ1+ human thymocytes. TCRdb re-analyzed the multiplex PCR reads via CATT. Here the sample spans tens of thousands of delta-chain clones, about 15% being singletons. The material sequenced was Vdelta1+ gamma-delta thymocytes from the thymus. These receptors were taken from a girl in the first two years of life who had congenital heart surgery. CDR3s include the opening cysteine and the closing phenylalanine or tryptophan. Each record gives: clone size, V gene, D gene, J gene, CDR3 protein, CDR3 DNA. The D gene is left open where the match is weak. A clone size is listed for some rows: how often the clone was seen (once, few, many), or a class if it is expanded.

clone size: .
V gene: TRDV1
D gene: TRDD3
J gene: TRDJ1
CDR3 protein: CALGPPTTSVLGTRTNDKLIF
CDR3 DNA: TGTGCTCTTGGGCCCCCCACTACGTCGGTACTGGGGACCCGAACAAACGATAAACTCATCTTT

clone size: few
V gene: TRDV1
D gene: TRDD3
J gene: TRDJ1
CDR3 protein: CALGEVPNRTGGYRGIDKLIF
CDR3 DNA: TGTGCTCTTGGGGAAGTACCTAACCGTACTGGGGGATACAGGGGAATCGATAAACTCATCTTT

clone size: .
V gene: TRDV1
D gene: TRDD3
J gene: TRDJ1
CDR3 protein: CALGVPIRYWGYTDKLIF
CDR3 DNA: TGTGCTCTTGGGGTCCCGATAAGATACTGGGGGTACACCGATAAACTCATCTTT

clone size: few
V gene: TRDV1
D gene: TRDD3
J gene: TRDJ1
CDR3 protein: CALGERVHFPYWGILMGYTDKLIF
CDR3 DNA: TGTGCTCTTGGGGAACGTGTGCACTTCCCTTACTGGGGGATATTAATGGGGTACACCGATAAACTCATCTTT

clone size: .
V gene: TRDV1
D gene: TRDD3
J gene: TRDJ1
CDR3 protein: CALGELSRQQGLGVSPRYTDKLIF
CDR3 DNA: TGTGCTCTTGGGGAACTCTCCCGCCAACAGGGACTGGGGGTCAGTCCCCGGTACACCGATAAACTCATCTTT

clone size: .
V gene: TRDV1
D gene: TRDD3
J gene: TRDJ1
CDR3 protein: CALGADYPSGGYGDKLIF
CDR3 DNA: TGTGCCCTTGGGGCCGACTACCCATCTGGGGGATACGGCGATAAACTCATCTTT

clone size: .
V gene: TRDV1
D gene: TRDD3
J gene: TRDJ1
CDR3 protein: CALGERRPSDTGGYTDKLIF
CDR3 DNA: TGTGCTCTTGGGGAACGGCGCCCGTCTGATACTGGGGGGTACACCGATAAACTCATCTTT

clone size: few
V gene: TRDV1
D gene: .
J gene: TRDJ1
CDR3 protein: CALGGHGRSDKLIF
CDR3 DNA: TGTGCTCTTGGGGGTCATGGACGGAGCGATAAACTCATCTTT

clone size: few
V gene: TRDV1
D gene: .
J gene: TRDJ1
CDR3 protein: CALGGVTGLPCVLGGTADKLIF
CDR3 DNA: TGTGCTCTTGGGGGCGTGACGGGCCTTCCTTGCGTACTGGGGGGTACCGCCGATAAACTCATCTTT

clone size: .
V gene: TRDV1
D gene: TRDD3
J gene: TRDJ1
CDR3 protein: CALGKTATRTGGYVSDKLIF
CDR3 DNA: TGTGCTCTTGGGAAAACGGCCACCCGTACTGGGGGATACGTCTCTGATAAACTCATCTTT

clone size: few
V gene: TRDV1
D gene: TRDD2
J gene: TRDJ1
CDR3 protein: CALGEPKDLPTDHNLDKLIF
CDR3 DNA: TGTGCTCTTGGGGAACCAAAAGACCTTCCTACCGACCACAATCTCGATAAACTCATCTTT

clone size: .
V gene: TRDV1
D gene: .
J gene: TRDJ1
CDR3 protein: CALGEDSHPKCRGTDKLIF
CDR3 DNA: TGTGCTCTTGGGGAAGACTCCCACCCTAAGTGTCGAGGCACCGATAAACTCATCTTT

clone size: .
V gene: TRDV1
D gene: .
J gene: TRDJ1
CDR3 protein: CALGESPGLLTTPGEGYTDKLIF
CDR3 DNA: TGTGCTCTTGGGGAATCGCCGGGCCTTCTCACAACACCTGGGGAAGGATACACCGATAAACTCATCTTT

clone size: .
V gene: TRAV29/DV5
D gene: TRDD3
J gene: TRDJ1
CDR3 protein: CAALKFLIQNLGDSYTDKLIF
CDR3 DNA: TGTGCAGCACTCAAATTCCTCATTCAAAACCTGGGGGATTCGTACACCGATAAACTCATCTTT

clone size: few
V gene: TRDV3
D gene: TRDD3
J gene: TRDJ1
CDR3 protein: CAFWGIFNQAYTDKLIF
CDR3 DNA: TGTGCCTTCTGGGGGATCTTTAATCAAGCGTACACCGATAAACTCATCTTT

clone size: few
V gene: TRDV1
D gene: TRDD3
J gene: TRDJ1
CDR3 protein: CALSSPDTGGYRYTDKLIF
CDR3 DNA: TGTGCTCTTTCTTCCCCCGATACTGGGGGATACCGCTACACCGATAAACTCATCTTT

clone size: .
V gene: TRDV1
D gene: TRDD3
J gene: TRDJ1
CDR3 protein: CALGELKGDTRTDKLIF
CDR3 DNA: TGTGCTCTTGGGGAACTTAAGGGGGATACTAGGACCGATAAACTCATCTTT

clone size: few
V gene: TRDV1
D gene: .
J gene: TRDJ1
CDR3 protein: CALGPTTPYRKLIF
CDR3 DNA: TGTGCTCTTGGCCCAACGACTCCCTATAGGAAACTCATCTTT

clone size: .
V gene: TRDV1
D gene: TRDD3
J gene: TRDJ1
CDR3 protein: CALGGYWGIGGKLIF
CDR3 DNA: TGTGCTCTCGGGGGGTACTGGGGGATAGGCGGTAAACTCATCTTT

clone size: few
V gene: TRDV1
D gene: TRDD3
J gene: TRDJ1
CDR3 protein: CALGELPRTYRTGGLTPYTDKLIF
CDR3 DNA: TGTGCTCTTGGGGAACTGCCCCGAACATACCGTACTGGGGGTTTAACCCCGTACACCGATAAACTCATCTTT

clone size: .
V gene: TRDV1
D gene: .
J gene: TRDJ1
CDR3 protein: CALGELGPSPYLGGVFTDKLIF
CDR3 DNA: TGTGCTCTTGGGGAACTAGGCCCTTCCCCTTACTTGGGGGGGGTGTTTACCGATAAACTCATCTTT

clone size: .
V gene: TRDV1
D gene: .
J gene: TRDJ1
CDR3 protein: CALGELTATLTDKLIF
CDR3 DNA: TGTGCTCTTGGGGAACTTACTGCCACTCTCACCGATAAACTCATCTTT

clone size: few
V gene: TRDV1
D gene: TRDD3
J gene: TRDJ1
CDR3 protein: CALGDPFPTSWLGDTRADKLIF
CDR3 DNA: TGTGCTCTTGGGGACCCTTTTCCTACGTCGTGGCTGGGGGATACGCGCGCCGATAAACTCATCTTT

clone size: .
V gene: TRDV1
D gene: .
J gene: TRDJ1
CDR3 protein: CALGEASLRWGQVGKLIF
CDR3 DNA: TGTGCTCTTGGGGAAGCCTCCCTACGCTGGGGCCAAGTGGGGAAACTCATCTTT

clone size: .
V gene: TRDV1
D gene: TRDD3
J gene: TRDJ1
CDR3 protein: CALGEGARLTGGYVVYTDKLIF
CDR3 DNA: TGTGCTCTTGGGGAAGGAGCAAGGCTTACTGGGGGATACGTTGTGTACACCGATAAACTCATCTTT

clone size: .
V gene: TRDV1
D gene: .
J gene: TRDJ1
CDR3 protein: CALVRGGPDKLIF
CDR3 DNA: TGTGCTCTTGTAAGAGGGGGTCCGGATAAACTCATCTTT

clone size: few
V gene: TRDV2
D gene: TRDD3
J gene: TRDJ3
CDR3 protein: CACDTGRYWGISPWDTRQMFF
CDR3 DNA: TGTGCCTGTGACACCGGTCGATACTGGGGGATAAGCCCCTGGGACACCCGACAGATGTTTTTC

clone size: few
V gene: TRDV1
D gene: .
J gene: TRDJ1
CDR3 protein: CALGVVGGVYTDKLIF
CDR3 DNA: TGTGCTCTTGGGGTTGTTGGGGGCGTTTACACCGATAAACTCATCTTT

clone size: .
V gene: TRDV1
D gene: TRDD3
J gene: TRDJ1
CDR3 protein: CALGSSIQYWGVYTDKLIF
CDR3 DNA: TGTGCTCTTGGGAGTAGCATCCAGTACTGGGGGGTGTACACCGATAAACTCATCTTT

clone size: few
V gene: TRDV1
D gene: .
J gene: TRDJ1
CDR3 protein: CALGELTSYPGMRDKLIF
CDR3 DNA: TGTGCTCTTGGGGAACTCACCTCCTACCCCGGAATGAGAGATAAACTCATCTTT

clone size: .
V gene: TRDV1
D gene: TRDD3
J gene: TRDJ1
CDR3 protein: CALGDPPGTGGYWGPLNNDKLIF
CDR3 DNA: TGTGCTCTTGGGGACCCTCCGGGTACTGGGGGATATTGGGGGCCCCTCAACAACGATAAACTCATCTTT

clone size: .
V gene: TRDV1
D gene: .
J gene: TRDJ1
CDR3 protein: CALGEPSYQLGATDKLIF
CDR3 DNA: TGTGCTCTTGGGGAACCTTCCTACCAACTGGGGGCCACCGATAAACTCATCTTT